Shown below are 22 T cell receptor beta chains from a single sample sequenced in a study of shared clonotypes between healthy human individuals. Profiling relied on immunoSEQ multiplex PCR, and the TCRdb table lists in-frame clones only, not all of them. The sample lists about 2.2 million clones, more than 85% seen once, with around 1.7% in the top ten. Naive CD8 isolation took CD45RO-negative cells positively selected for CCR7 and excluded terminally differentiated effector memory CD45RA+ cells. Sequenced input: naive CD8+ T cells from PBMCs. These receptors were taken from a man younger than 35 in good health. Some clones in this sample may be carry-over from other donors' samples.

The DNA of the CDR3 is TGTGCCAGCAGCTCGGGACTCCCTTACGAGCAGTACTTC. Its protein is CASSSGLPYEQYF. The V call is TRBV5-6, the J call TRBJ2-7, with D tentatively TRBD2 (6 bases). Germline CDR1 and CDR2: SGHDT and YYEEEE. V was cut by 3 bases and J by 4 bases, with 11 bases left in between. The CDR3 totals 13 residues.

The chain combines TRBV9 with TRBJ2-1, with 7 bases matching TRBD2. This CDR3 comprises 15 residues. Germline values: CDR1 SGDLS, CDR2 YYNGEE. The ends lost 5 bases at V and 10 bases at J; junction bases unmatched: 15. Here the CDR3 DNA reads TGTGCCAGCAGTCCCGGGGGGATCTCACGGGGAGAGCAGTTCTTC. Translating gives CASSPGGISRGEQFF.

V and J are TRBV7-2 and TRBJ2-1, with 14 bases matching TRBD2. The CDR3 loop spans 16 amino acids. Germline trimming cut 6 bases from V and 8 bases from J; bases unmatched to any gene: 9. Germline V lookup: CDR1 SGHTA, CDR2 FQGNSA. CDR3 nucleotides: TGTGCCAGCAGACCGGGACTAGCGGGAGTCAGTGATGAGCAGTTCTTC. It translates to CASRPGLAGVSDEQFF.

Concerning this clone itself: The identical CDR3 is also encoded by other nucleotide sequences in the sample. The chain joins TRBV7-9 to TRBJ1-4; D is perhaps TRBD1 (6 bases). V was pared by 3 bases and J by 2 bases, with 7 bases between. The length of the CDR3 is 14 residues. Germline V gene sequence: CDR1 SEHNR, CDR2 FQNEAQ (reference sequence). The CDR3 is CASSLGATNEKLFF. DNA for the CDR3: TGTGCCAGCAGCTTGGGGGCTACTAATGAAAAACTGTTTTTT.

CDR3 in DNA: TGTGCCAGCAGCGCAGGGACAGGGGGAGATATCGGGGAGCTGTTTTTT. Its translation: CASSAGTGGDIGELFF. The rearrangement links TRBV7-2 to TRBJ2-2; 11 bases agree with TRBD1. Germline CDR1 SGHTA, CDR2 FQGNSA. V trimming: 5 bases; J trimming: 7 bases; junction bases outside the gene matches: 9. This CDR3 spans 16 amino acids.

The V and J genes are TRBV6-5 and TRBJ1-5, with no clear D. This CDR3 comprises 13 residues. The germline gives CDR1 MNHEY, CDR2 SVGAGI. V was trimmed by 5 bases and J by 7 bases, leaving 12 bases between them. CDR3: CASSQGSWQPQHF. DNA for the CDR3: TGTGCCAGCAGTCAAGGGTCATGGCAGCCCCAGCATTTT.

On this clone itself: This same CDR3 is encoded by further DNA sequences in the sample. This chain uses TRBV9 with TRBJ2-5; D uncertain. The CDR3 loop spans 11 amino acids. Per germline, CDR1 SGDLS and CDR2 YYNGEE. Trimming took 4 bases from V and 8 from J, leaving 9 bases between them. The CDR3 coding sequence is TGTGCCAGCAGCCCAGGTGGAACCCAGTACTTC. It specifies CASSPGGTQYF.

With regard to this clone: Other DNA sequences in this specimen translate into the identical CDR3. The chain combines TRBV5-6 with TRBJ1-1; D gene unclear. Trimming left V 4 bases short and J 5 bases short, with 6 bases between. CDR3 length: 11 residues. Germline CDR1 reads SGHDT; CDR2 reads YYEEEE. This CDR3 reads CASSLGTEAFF. CDR3 nucleotides: TGTGCCAGCAGCCTCGGGACTGAAGCTTTCTTT.

In this sample, this clone turned up once. This chain links TRBV10-2 with TRBJ1-1; no firm D call. The CDR3 runs to 15 residues. Trimming took 0 bases from V and 4 from J, leaving 12 bases between them. Germline V gene lookup returns CDR1 WSHSY and CDR2 SAAADI. CDR3 DNA sequence: TGCGCCAGCAGTGAGTCCCCCGCCGGGCGCACTGAAGCTTTCTTT. The encoded protein is CASSESPAGRTEAFF.

V is TRBV14 and J is TRBJ2-7; weak D call: TRBD2 (5 bases). V dropped 0 bases and J dropped 3 bases, with 6 bases sitting between them. Germline CDR1 is SGHDN and CDR2 is FVKESK. This CDR3 comprises 13 residues. CDR3 nucleotides: TGTGCCAGCAGCCAAGATGCGGGCTACGAGCAGTACTTC. Its protein product is CASSQDAGYEQYF. The full variable domain, in which reference TRBV14 and TRBJ2-7 provide the parts outside the CDR3, is EAGVTQFPSHSVIEKGQTVTLRCDPISGHDNLYWYRRVMGKEIKFLLHFVKESKQDESGMPNNRFLAERTGGTYSTLKVQPAELEDSGVYFCASSQDAGYEQYFGPGTRLTVT.

This chain uses TRBV15 with TRBJ2-3, with 13 nucleotides matching TRBD2. Trimming at V came to 5 bases and at J to 2 bases, leaving 7 bases not matched to a gene. The CDR3 consists of 17 residues. CDR1 is LNHNV, CDR2 YYDKDF, per germline (reference sequence). The CDR3 here is CATSGQTSGRNTDTQYF. The CDR3 coding sequence is TGTGCCACCAGCGGCCAGACTAGCGGGAGGAACACAGATACGCAGTATTTT.

The chain couples TRBV29-1 to TRBJ2-3; 8 bases are shared with TRBD1. Germline CDR1 and CDR2: SQVTM and ANQGSEA. CDR3 length: 15 residues. Germline trimming cut 3 bases from V and 4 bases from J; bases unmatched to any gene: 9. CDR3 sequence (DNA): TGCAGCGTTGAGTTTGCAGGGGGCTTATCAGATACGCAGTATTTT. It is translated as CSVEFAGGLSDTQYF.

Note on this clone: Other DNA sequences of this sample code for an identical CDR3. This chain joins TRBV5-1 and TRBJ2-7; D not certain. Germline-derived CDR1 and CDR2 are SGHRS and YFSETQ. The CDR3 consists of 13 residues. Trimming stripped 1 base from V and 4 bases from J, with 9 bases between. CDR3 amino acids: CASSLSGAYEQYF. The DNA of the CDR3 is TGCGCCAGCAGCTTGTCAGGCGCTTACGAGCAGTACTTC. The complete variable domain, with remaining parts taken from reference TRBV5-1 and TRBJ2-7, reads KAGVTQTPRYLIKTRGQQVTLSCSPISGHRSVSWYQQTPGQGLQFLFEYFSETQRNKGNFPGRFSGRQFSNSRSEMNVSTLELGDSALYLCASSLSGAYEQYFGPGTRLTVT.

This chain joins TRBV6-5 and TRBJ2-5; the D is unclear. V shed 2 bases and J shed 4 bases, with 8 bases lying between them. Germline CDR1 and CDR2: MNHEY and SVGAGI. The CDR3 runs to 13 residues. The CDR3 DNA sequence: TGTGCCAGCAGTTACAGGGTTCGAGAGACCCAGTACTTC. Amino acids: CASSYRVRETQYF.

The CDR3 sequence: CASSQVPPAADTQYF. The DNA for the CDR3 is TGTGCCAGCAGCCAAGTACCCCCGGCGGCAGATACGCAGTATTTT. The V call is TRBV4-2, the J call TRBJ2-3; D unclear. This CDR3 is built from 15 residues. Trimming cost V 1 base and J 4 bases, with 12 bases left between them. Per the germline V gene, CDR1 is LGHNA and CDR2 is YNFKEQ.

This chain joins TRBV23-1 and TRBJ2-5; D remains ambiguous. TRBV23-1 is assigned to the ORF class and has an uncertain function. The CDR3 covers 9 residues. V dropped 7 bases and J dropped 5 bases, with 2 bases sitting between them. CDR3 loop: CASKETQYF. For the CDR3, the DNA is TGCGCCAGCAAGGAGACCCAGTACTTC.

This CDR3 reads CASSHPKQGKYEQYF. The CDR3 DNA sequence: TGTGCCAGCAGTCACCCTAAACAGGGGAAATACGAGCAGTACTTC. This chain links TRBV27 with TRBJ2-7; 7 bases are shared with TRBD1. This CDR3 contains 15 residues. Germline CDR1 and CDR2: MNHEY and SMNVEV (reference sequence). The junction had 11 bases not matched to a gene; V was cut back by 5 bases and J by 4 bases.

The chain links TRBV5-1 to TRBJ2-1; 8 bases are shared with TRBD2. CDR3 length: 13 residues. The ends lost 5 bases at V and 2 bases at J; junction bases unmatched: 0. Germline lookup yields CDR1 SGHRS and CDR2 YFSETQ. In nucleotides, the CDR3 is TGCGCCAGCAGACTAGCGGCCTACAATGAGCAGTTCTTC. Encoded protein: CASRLAAYNEQFF.

The V call is TRBV29-1, the J call TRBJ2-7; a possible D gene is TRBD1 (6 bases). Germline V gene data show CDR1 as SQVTM and CDR2 as ANQGSEA. The CDR3 has 15 amino acids. Trimming took off 2 bases at V and 1 base at J, with 15 bases between the two ends. CDR3 DNA sequence: TGCAGCGTTGAACTGGCAGGGGCCGTTTCCTACGAGCAGTACTTC. This codes for CSVELAGAVSYEQYF.

The chain carries TRBV5-4 and TRBJ2-7, with 12 bases identical to TRBD2. CDR1 is SGHNT and CDR2 is YYREEE in the germline V gene (reference sequence). The CDR3 is 16 amino acids. Unmatched junction bases numbered 5, after V lost 4 bases and J lost 0 bases. CDR3 region: CASSGGTSGPSYEQYF. In DNA form, the CDR3 reads TGTGCCAGCAGCGGCGGGACTAGCGGGCCCTCCTACGAGCAGTACTTC.

To note about this clone: Germline is not matched at one junction end, which may reflect a read error. The chain links TRBV28 to TRBJ2-1; D might be TRBD2 (5 bases). The CDR3 is 14 residues long. From germline, CDR1 is MDHEN and CDR2 SYDVKM. The CDR3 DNA reads as TGTGCCGGCAGAGCGGCAAACGGCTACAATGAGCAGTTCTTC. Its protein is CAGRAANGYNEQFF. The complete variable domain, with remaining parts taken from reference TRBV28 and TRBJ2-1, reads DVKVTQSSRYLVKRTGEKVFLECVQDMDHENMFWYRQDPGLGLRLIYFSYDVKMKEKGDIPEGYSVSREKKERFSLILESASTNQTSMYLCAGRAANGYNEQFFGPGTRLTVL.

The chain employs TRBV27 and TRBJ2-2, with 9 bases lining up with TRBD2. Looked up from germline, CDR1 is MNHEY and CDR2 is SMNVEV (reference sequence). Trimming cost V 5 bases and J 7 bases; bases outside gene matches: 14. The CDR3 runs to 17 residues. The CDR3 coding sequence is TGTGCCAGCAGTCTAATAGGCGGGAGGGCCCTTGTCGGGGAGCTGTTTTTT. Translating it yields CASSLIGGRALVGELFF.